The rows below give T cell receptor beta chains drawn from one sample of a study of blood T cell repertoires in COVID-19. Repertoires were generated with immunoSEQ multiplex PCR, while TCRdb's copy carries only in-frame clones and drops some. The sample holds fewer than 300,000 clones, around 82% seen once. Sequenced material: peripheral blood. These TCRs come from a woman aged 18 to 35 with acute or convalescent COVID-19. Both conserved end residues are part of each CDR3. The order of the fields is D gene, V gene, J gene, clone size, CDR3 DNA, CDR3 protein. A D gene is named only where the DNA matches it firmly. Only some rows state a clone size, as once, few, many or a class for expanded clones.

d_call: TRBD1
v_call: TRBV27
j_call: TRBJ2-1
clone_size: .
cdr3_nt: TGTGCCAGCAGTTCAGGGACAGGCTACAATGAGCAGTTCTTC
cdr3_aa: CASSSGTGYNEQFF

d_call: .
v_call: TRBV18
j_call: TRBJ2-7
clone_size: .
cdr3_nt: TGTGCCAGCTCATCTGGACTTAGGGACTACGAGCAGTACTTC
cdr3_aa: CASSSGLRDYEQYF

d_call: .
v_call: TRBV11-1
j_call: TRBJ1-1
clone_size: once
cdr3_nt: TGTGCCAGCAGCTACGGTCAGGCGAACACTGAAGCTTTCTTT
cdr3_aa: CASSYGQANTEAFF

d_call: .
v_call: TRBV4-2
j_call: TRBJ2-7
clone_size: .
cdr3_nt: TGTGCCAGCAGCCAAGCTTCTGGCCAGAACTCCTACGAGCAGTACTTC
cdr3_aa: CASSQASGQNSYEQYF

d_call: TRBD2
v_call: TRBV7-2
j_call: TRBJ2-7
clone_size: .
cdr3_nt: TGTGCCAGCAGCCCCTGGCGGGGGTACGAGCAGTACTTC
cdr3_aa: CASSPWRGYEQYF

d_call: TRBD2
v_call: TRBV6-5
j_call: TRBJ2-1
clone_size: .
cdr3_nt: TGTGCCAGCAGGGCTAGCGGGGTTAACAATGAGCAGTTCTTC
cdr3_aa: CASRASGVNNEQFF

d_call: .
v_call: TRBV21-1
j_call: TRBJ2-5
clone_size: .
cdr3_nt: TGTGCCAGCAGCTCGCGTGTACAGGGCCTAGGAGAGACCCAGTACTTC
cdr3_aa: CASSSRVQGLGETQYF

d_call: TRBD1
v_call: TRBV5-8
j_call: TRBJ1-3
clone_size: .
cdr3_nt: TGTGCCAGCAGCCACGGACAGGGGGATTTCTCTGGAAACACCATATATTTT
cdr3_aa: CASSHGQGDFSGNTIYF

d_call: .
v_call: TRBV6-5
j_call: TRBJ1-1
clone_size: .
cdr3_nt: TGTGCCAGCAGGGCCGACAGTGAAGCTTTCTTT
cdr3_aa: CASRADSEAFF

d_call: .
v_call: TRBV19
j_call: TRBJ2-5
clone_size: .
cdr3_nt: TGTGCCAGTAGTATATTGGGGACTAGATACCAGGGGGCCCAGTACTTC
cdr3_aa: CASSILGTRYQGAQYF

d_call: .
v_call: TRBV28
j_call: TRBJ1-1
clone_size: .
cdr3_nt: TGTGCCAGCAGTTCAGAGAACACTGAAGCTTTCTTT
cdr3_aa: CASSSENTEAFF

d_call: .
v_call: TRBV11-2
j_call: TRBJ1-1
clone_size: .
cdr3_nt: TGTGCCAGCAGCTTAGTCCCGCGACTGGGGAACACTGAAGCTTTCTTT
cdr3_aa: CASSLVPRLGNTEAFF

d_call: TRBD1
v_call: TRBV18
j_call: TRBJ1-1
clone_size: .
cdr3_nt: TGTGCCAGCTCACCACTCAGGGGGCCGGACACTGAAGCTTTCTTT
cdr3_aa: CASSPLRGPDTEAFF

d_call: .
v_call: TRBV7-2
j_call: TRBJ2-7
clone_size: .
cdr3_nt: TGTGCCAGCAGACTCCCCCCAAGTTACGAGCAGTACTTC
cdr3_aa: CASRLPPSYEQYF

d_call: TRBD1
v_call: TRBV3-1/TRBV3-2
j_call: TRBJ1-6
clone_size: once
cdr3_nt: TGTGCCAGCAGGGACAGGGGGCAAAGAAATTCACCCCTCCACTTT
cdr3_aa: CASRDRGQRNSPLHF

d_call: .
v_call: TRBV20-1
j_call: TRBJ2-7
clone_size: once
cdr3_nt: TGCAGTGCTAGGGGACTTTACGAGCAGTACTTC
cdr3_aa: CSARGLYEQYF

d_call: .
v_call: TRBV6-6
j_call: TRBJ2-5
clone_size: .
cdr3_nt: TGTGCCAGCAGTTACAGGGGGGGGCGAGAGACCCAGTACTTC
cdr3_aa: CASSYRGGRETQYF

d_call: TRBD1
v_call: TRBV28
j_call: TRBJ1-2
clone_size: .
cdr3_nt: TGTGCCACCTACGGGACAGGGGTCGGCTACACCTTC
cdr3_aa: CATYGTGVGYTF

d_call: TRBD1
v_call: TRBV5-1
j_call: TRBJ1-1
clone_size: .
cdr3_nt: TGCGCCAGCAGCAAAGACAGGGCCACGAACACTGAAGCTTTCTTT
cdr3_aa: CASSKDRATNTEAFF

d_call: TRBD2
v_call: TRBV11-2
j_call: TRBJ2-7
clone_size: .
cdr3_nt: TGTGCCAGCAGCTTAGATCTGAGCGGGACCTCATACGAGCAGTACTTC
cdr3_aa: CASSLDLSGTSYEQYF

d_call: TRBD1
v_call: TRBV13
j_call: TRBJ1-5
clone_size: .
cdr3_nt: TGTGCCAGCAGAGAACAGGGGAGCAATCAGCCCCAGCATTTT
cdr3_aa: CASREQGSNQPQHF

d_call: .
v_call: TRBV11-2
j_call: TRBJ1-2
clone_size: .
cdr3_nt: TGTGCCAGCAGCCGCCCCCGGGGAGGCGATGGCTACACCTTC
cdr3_aa: CASSRPRGGDGYTF

d_call: TRBD2
v_call: TRBV4-1
j_call: TRBJ2-1
clone_size: .
cdr3_nt: TGCGCCAGCAGCCAGCACCTAGCGGGAGGTAACAATGAGCAGTTCTTC
cdr3_aa: CASSQHLAGGNNEQFF

d_call: .
v_call: TRBV4-1
j_call: TRBJ1-2
clone_size: .
cdr3_nt: TGCGCCAGCAGCCAAGAGTATCAGGTGTTGGGTGGCTACACCTTC
cdr3_aa: CASSQEYQVLGGYTF